Listed here are 20 T cell receptor beta chains from one sample, sequenced in a study of T cell repertoires in cytomegalovirus infection. TCRdb reanalysed the reads using MiXCR and keeps one entry per CDR3 protein. The sample carries about 360,000 distinct CDR3 sequences, roughly 20% recorded once. The material sequenced was PBMCs. These receptors came from a human donor in good health (CMV status not recorded). Some clones in this sample may be carry-over from other donors' samples.

This clonotype was seen a handful of times. This chain uses TRBV2 with TRBJ2-1, with TRBD2 matching over 11 bases. The V segment lost 7 bases and the J segment 6 bases; nucleotides outside the gene matches: 8. Per germline, CDR1 SNHLY and CDR2 FYNNEI. The CDR3 consists of 15 residues. The CDR3 sequence is CASNILAGVGNEQFF. In DNA form, the CDR3 reads TGTGCCAGCAACATACTAGCGGGAGTGGGCAATGAGCAGTTCTTC.

V gene TRBV7-2 combines with J gene TRBJ2-5; 7 bases map to TRBD2. V was clipped by 1 base and J by 2 bases; unmatched bases: 25. The CDR3 totals 22 residues. Germline assignment: CDR1 SGHTA and CDR2 FQGNSA. In DNA, the CDR3 is TGTGCCAGCAGCTTAGAAGCACCGAGCTTGGCGGGGAGGGCGGAGGAGCAAGAGACCCAGTACTTC. The encoded protein is CASSLEAPSLAGRAEEQETQYF.

The J gene is TRBJ2-7, the V gene TRBV20-1, with TRBD2 matching over 13 bases. The CDR3 runs to 14 residues. V gave up 4 bases and J gave up 5 bases; unmatched junction bases: 5. Per germline, CDR1 DFQATT and CDR2 SNEGSKA (reference sequence). CDR3 residues: CSAITSGGEDEQYF. The CDR3 DNA is TGCAGTGCTATAACTAGCGGGGGGGAAGACGAGCAGTACTTC.

CDR3: CASNMISGGPPEAFF. CDR3 sequence (DNA): TGTGCCAGCAACATGATATCGGGGGGTCCCCCTGAAGCTTTCTTT. The rearrangement joins TRBV7-8 to TRBJ1-1, with D possibly matching TRBD1 (5 bases). Trimming shortened V by 7 bases and J by 6 bases, and 21 bases separated the two germline ends. The CDR3 covers 15 residues. From germline, CDR1 is SGHVS and CDR2 FQNEAQ.

There are many counts of this clonotype. The CDR3 DNA sequence: TGTGCCAGCAGCCCGACAAGACGGGCACGGGGCCTCTTCTACGAGCAGTACTTC. It specifies CASSPTRRARGLFYEQYF. The genes are TRBV11-2 and TRBJ2-7; D might be TRBD1 or TRBD2, each matching 5 bases. V shed 5 bases and J shed 3 bases, with 26 bases lying between them. Germline V gene lookup returns CDR1 SGHAT and CDR2 FQNNGV. The CDR3 length is 18 residues. The whole variable domain, remainder taken from reference TRBV11-2 and TRBJ2-7, is EAGVAQSPRYKIIEKRQSVAFWCNPISGHATLYWYQQILGQGPKLLIQFQNNGVVDDSQLPKDRFSAERLKGVDSTLKIQPAKLEDSAVYLCASSPTRRARGLFYEQYFGPGTRLTVT.

As for this clonotype: A junction boundary mismatches the germline segment, possibly from a read error. The rearrangement links TRBV3-1 to TRBJ2-1, with D tentatively TRBD1 (7 bases). CDR1 and CDR2 (germline): LGHDT, YNNKEL (reference sequence). This CDR3 spans 13 amino acids. The CDR3 region is CASTRGQGTELLF. CDR3 nucleotide sequence: TGTGCCAGCACTCGGGGGCAAGGGACAGAATTGCTCTTC.

The chain combines TRBV9 with TRBJ1-1; D might be TRBD1 (5 bases). V lost 3 bases and J 1 base, leaving 10 bases between the germline ends. Per germline, CDR1 SGDLS and CDR2 YYNGEE. The CDR3 length is 14 residues. The CDR3 reads CASSETDKNTEAFF. DNA of the CDR3: TGTGCCAGCAGCGAGACAGACAAGAACACTGAAGCTTTCTTT.

This clonotype was counted at least ten times. CDR3 loop: CASSLEGTSLEQYF. Here the CDR3 DNA reads TGTGCCAGCAGCTTGGAGGGGACTAGCCTCGAGCAGTACTTC. This chain uses TRBV5-5 with TRBJ2-7; TRBD2 matches at 9 bases. The CDR3 loop spans 14 amino acids. V shed 0 bases and J 6 bases; nucleotides not matched to a gene: 4. Germline V gene data show CDR1 as SGHKS and CDR2 as YYEKEE (reference sequence).

This clonotype was detected a few times. V gene TRBV29-1 combines with J gene TRBJ2-1, with 11 bases lining up with TRBD2. The CDR3 spans 12 residues. Germline V gives CDR1 SQVTM, CDR2 ANQGSEA. Unmatched junction bases numbered 2, after V lost 6 bases and J lost 7 bases. The CDR3 DNA reads TGCAGCGTGGGACTAGCGGAGAATGAGCAGTTCTTC. As protein: CSVGLAENEQFF.

Only a few counts were recorded for this clonotype. The chain carries TRBV7-9 and TRBJ2-5; TRBD2 agrees at 8 bases. The ends lost 5 bases at V and 5 bases at J; junction bases unmatched: 22. Germline V CDR1 and CDR2: SEHNR, FQNEAQ (reference sequence). CDR3 size: 19 residues. In nucleotides, the CDR3 is TGTGCCAGCAGCCGGGATTTGGTTCCGGGGGGGCCTGTCCGGGAGACCCAGTACTTC. Protein: CASSRDLVPGGPVRETQYF.

This clonotype has more than one count but fewer than ten. The rearrangement links TRBV6-6 to TRBJ1-3; TRBD1 agrees at 9 bases. Germline CDR1 reads MNHNY; CDR2 reads SVGAGI (reference sequence). The length of the CDR3 is 14 residues. Germline trimming cut 4 bases from V and 7 bases from J; bases unmatched to any gene: 5. As DNA, the CDR3 is TGTGCCAGCAGTTTACCGGGACAGGGCAACACCATATATTTT. This sequence encodes CASSLPGQGNTIYF.

The table lists this clonotype with a few counts. The genes are TRBV27 and TRBJ2-1; D call uncertain. The CDR3 sequence is 13 residues long. The V gene's germline CDR1 is MNHEY and CDR2 SMNVEV (reference sequence). V gave up 4 bases and J gave up 9 bases, with 13 bases separating them. CDR3 in amino acids: CASSSPLIGEQFF. In DNA, the CDR3 is TGTGCCAGCAGTTCCCCCCTAATCGGTGAGCAGTTCTTC.

V and J are TRBV7-2 and TRBJ2-3; the match to TRBD2 covers 9 bases. In germline, CDR1 is SGHTA, CDR2 FQGNSA. The CDR3 runs to 16 residues. Trimming took 5 bases from V and 2 from J; bases not matched to a gene: 8. CDR3 sequence reads: CASSQGTSLLTDTQYF. Here the CDR3 DNA reads TGTGCCAGCAGCCAGGGGACTAGCCTCCTCACAGATACGCAGTATTTT.

V usage is TRBV7-4 and J usage is TRBJ2-5; D could derive from TRBD1 or TRBD2 (5 bases each). The V end was cut by 5 bases, the J end by 0 bases, with 19 bases between. This CDR3 has 17 amino acids. Germline V gene data show CDR1 as SGHVT and CDR2 as SQSDAQ. The CDR3 DNA reads TGTGCCAGCAGCCAACGGGGCACCCTCGGGTACCAAGAGACCCAGTACTTC. Its protein is CASSQRGTLGYQETQYF.

The gene calls are TRBV18 and TRBJ1-1; no firm D call. This CDR3 spans 15 amino acids. Germline V CDR1 and CDR2: KGHSH, LQKENI. Trimming removed 3 bases from V and 1 base from J, with 12 bases in between. The CDR3 here is CASSPIHAGNTEAFF. The CDR3 coding sequence is TGTGCCAGCTCACCTATTCATGCAGGGAACACTGAAGCTTTCTTT.

This chain connects TRBV28 to TRBJ2-1; D possibly uses TRBD1 or TRBD2 (5 bases each). Germline V gives CDR1 MDHEN, CDR2 SYDVKM. The CDR3 is 16 amino acids. The germline V and J ends were trimmed by 6 bases and 6 bases, with 21 bases remaining between them. CDR3 DNA sequence: TGTGCCAGCAGGCTCTACGGGACCCCCCTCCGCAATGAGCAGTTCTTC. It specifies CASRLYGTPLRNEQFF.

The chain joins TRBV20-1 to TRBJ1-2, with a possible D match to TRBD1 (6 bases). This CDR3 spans 11 amino acids. V was trimmed by 5 bases and J by 3 bases, leaving 7 bases between them. The germline gives CDR1 DFQATT, CDR2 SNEGSKA (reference sequence). The CDR3 DNA reads as TGCAGTGCTCGGACAGACTATGGCTACACCTTC. This sequence encodes CSARTDYGYTF.

At least ten counts were recorded for this clonotype. This chain uses TRBV6-1 with TRBJ1-2, with 7 bases matching TRBD1. Germline loops: CDR1 MNHNS, CDR2 SASEGT. The CDR3 runs 15 residues. V shed 10 bases and J 3 bases; nucleotides not matched to a gene: 14. CDR3 loop: CATRPFLQGDYGYTF. CDR3 nucleotides: TGTGCCACCCGACCTTTCCTTCAGGGGGACTATGGCTACACCTTC.

There are many counts of this clonotype. This chain uses TRBV7-8 with TRBJ1-5, with a weak D call TRBD1 (5 bases). The CDR3 runs 13 residues. V gave up 10 bases and J gave up 5 bases, with 15 bases separating them. CDR1 is SGHVS, CDR2 FQNEAQ, per germline. CDR3 DNA sequence: TGTGCCACCATGTCGGGGGTGGATCAGCCCCAGCATTTT. Translating gives CATMSGVDQPQHF.

The chain has TRBV20-1 and TRBJ2-7; D gene ambiguous. V lost 6 bases, J lost 3 bases, and 18 bases lay in between. CDR3 length: 14 residues. Per germline, CDR1 DFQATT and CDR2 SNEGSKA (reference sequence). This chain's CDR3 is CSANTGQRGYEQYF. The CDR3 DNA sequence: TGCAGTGCCAATACCGGCCAACGAGGCTACGAGCAGTACTTC.